Shown below are 25 T cell receptor beta chains from a single sample sequenced in a study of patients and donors after allogeneic stem cell transplantation. TCRdb re-called the RT-PCR reads with MiXCR, one entry per CDR3 protein. The sample shows 70,000 to 95,000 distinct CDR3 sequences, just under 5% of them seen only once. What was sequenced was blood, either unsorted or a sorted T cell fraction (not recorded which). The receptors derive from a human donor who was either an allogeneic HSCT recipient or a stem cell or donor lymphocyte infusion donor (not recorded which). It is not recorded whose cells these are; they may come from a transplant donor.

This clonotype was seen ten or more times. V gene TRBV28 combines with J gene TRBJ2-7; 11 bases agree with TRBD1. The CDR3 loop spans 15 amino acids. Germline values: CDR1 MDHEN, CDR2 SYDVKM. The V and J ends lost 4 bases and 7 bases, in that order; junction bases with no gene match: 9. The CDR3 spells CASSSWTGGAWEQYF. CDR3 sequence (DNA): TGTGCCAGCAGTTCCTGGACAGGGGGCGCGTGGGAGCAGTACTTC.

This clonotype was recorded many times. This chain uses TRBV29-1 with TRBJ1-2; D gene uncertain. CDR1 and CDR2 (germline): SQVTM, ANQGSEA. This CDR3 region has 11 residues. V lost 0 bases, J lost 6 bases, and 5 bases lay in between. DNA for the CDR3: TGCAGCGTTGAAGAAGCGGATGGCTACACCTTC. This gives the protein CSVEEADGYTF.

This clonotype has only a few counts. V usage is TRBV20-1 and J usage is TRBJ1-4; no firm D call. V shed 6 bases and J shed 8 bases, with 16 bases lying between them. CDR1 and CDR2 (germline): DFQATT, SNEGSKA (reference sequence). There are 13 residues in the CDR3. The CDR3 spells CSAWMGLGEKLFF. The CDR3 region has the DNA TGCAGTGCGTGGATGGGCTTAGGGGAAAAACTGTTTTTT.

This clonotype has more than one count but fewer than ten. The V gene is TRBV21-1, the J gene TRBJ2-1; TRBD2, the table's D call, lacks a check against the DNA. TRBV21-1 has pseudogene status. This CDR3 contains 16 residues. CDR3 residues: CARGLAGVSSYNEQFF. The CDR3 DNA is TGTGCCAGGGGACTAGCGGGAGTCAGCTCCTACAATGAGCAGTTCTTC.

This clonotype was observed many times. The chain joins TRBV15 to TRBJ1-3; D is unresolved. V was shortened by 4 bases and J by 0 bases, with 7 bases between the two germline ends. The CDR3 sequence is 14 residues long. The germline gives CDR1 LNHNV, CDR2 YYDKDF (reference sequence). This CDR3 is CATSNALSGNTIYF. In nucleotides, the CDR3 is TGTGCCACCAGCAATGCCCTCTCTGGAAACACCATATATTTT. Complete variable domain (other parts from reference TRBV15 and TRBJ1-3): DAMVIQNPRYQVTQFGKPVTLSCSQTLNHNVMYWYQQKSSQAPKLLFHYYDKDFNNEADTPDNFQSRRPNTSFCFLDIRSPGLGDTAMYLCATSNALSGNTIYFGEGSWLTVV.

This clonotype was seen ten or more times. V and J are TRBV6-1 and TRBJ2-6; the match to TRBD2 covers 8 bases. CDR1 is MNHNS, CDR2 SASEGT, per germline. The J segment lost 1 base and the V segment lost 7 bases, leaving 6 bases of the junction unmatched. This CDR3 has 16 residues. Written as DNA, the CDR3 is TGTGCCAGCACTACCCCGGGGGGGTCTGGGGCCAACGTCCTGACTTTC. This translates into CASTTPGGSGANVLTF.

At least ten counts were recorded for this clonotype. This chain uses TRBV28 with TRBJ1-2; D gene ambiguous. Germline CDR1 reads MDHEN; CDR2 reads SYDVKM. V gave up 8 bases and J gave up 4 bases, with 14 bases separating them. This CDR3 region has 13 residues. DNA for the CDR3: TGTGCCAGCGATAGTGTCCTCGGCTATGGCTACACCTTC. It yields the protein CASDSVLGYGYTF.

Ten or more counts support this clonotype. V and J are TRBV5-1 and TRBJ2-3; D is uncertain. The CDR3 is 15 amino acids. V gave up 0 bases and J gave up 0 bases, with 8 bases separating them. The germline V gene encodes CDR1 SGHRS and CDR2 YFSETQ. CDR3 in amino acids: CASSLGRPSTDTQYF. For the CDR3, the DNA is TGCGCCAGCAGCTTGGGCAGACCTAGCACAGATACGCAGTATTTT.

There are many counts of this clonotype. The chain joins TRBV20-1 to TRBJ1-2; D not resolved. This CDR3 is built from 13 residues. V lost 2 bases and J 3 bases, leaving 10 bases between the germline ends. Germline V gene data show CDR1 as DFQATT and CDR2 as SNEGSKA (reference sequence). The CDR3 sequence: CSARSSLDYGYTF. The CDR3 DNA sequence: TGCAGTGCTAGATCCTCACTAGACTATGGCTACACCTTC.

This clonotype was picked up a small number of times. The genes are TRBV29-1 and TRBJ2-3, with 8 bases identical to TRBD2. The CDR3 is made up of 15 amino acids. Germline V CDR1 and CDR2: SQVTM, ANQGSEA. J gave up 5 bases and V 6 bases, and 13 bases lay outside the gene matches. CDR3 DNA: TGCAGCGTCCTTATAGCCGGGGGGGCCAGAGATACGCAGTATTTT. Its protein is CSVLIAGGARDTQYF.

In its sample, this clonotype was seen a few times. The chain combines TRBV11-2 with TRBJ1-1; D possibly corresponds to TRBD1 (5 bases). V lost 1 base and J lost 3, with 15 bases in between. The CDR3 is made up of 16 amino acids. Looked up from germline, CDR1 is SGHAT and CDR2 is FQNNGV. In nucleotides, the CDR3 is TGTGCCAGCAGCTTAGGAGGGCAGGGAACCCACACTGAAGCTTTCTTT. It is translated as CASSLGGQGTHTEAFF.

This clonotype was counted many times. This chain connects TRBV28 to TRBJ2-3, with D uncertain. V was cut by 5 bases and J by 2 bases, with 14 bases left in between. The CDR3 totals 15 residues. The germline V gene has CDR1 MDHEN and CDR2 SYDVKM. The CDR3 spells CASSPRLAPTDTQYF. The CDR3, as DNA: TGTGCCAGCAGTCCGCGTTTGGCCCCCACAGATACGCAGTATTTT.

In this sample, this clonotype turned up a few times. The chain employs TRBV18 and TRBJ2-5; D gene uncertain. The germline V gene encodes CDR1 KGHSH and CDR2 LQKENI. The CDR3 consists of 14 residues. Trimming cost V 2 bases and J 1 base, with 8 bases left between them. The CDR3 sequence is CASSPGGVQETQYF. The DNA for the CDR3 is TGTGCCAGCTCACCAGGTGGGGTCCAAGAGACCCAGTACTTC.

This clonotype was counted between two and nine times. V gene TRBV3-1 combines with J gene TRBJ2-5; D tentatively reads TRBD1 or TRBD2 (6 bases each). Per germline, CDR1 LGHDT and CDR2 YNNKEL (reference sequence). V shed 5 bases and J shed 8 bases, with 12 bases lying between them. This CDR3 comprises 12 residues. The CDR3 sequence is CASSGGRVTQYF. The CDR3 DNA follows: TGTGCCAGCAGCGGGGGGCGGGTCACCCAGTACTTC.

This clonotype appeared many times. V and J are TRBV29-1 and TRBJ2-3; TRBD2 matches at 11 bases. Germline values: CDR1 SQVTM, CDR2 ANQGSEA. The CDR3 has 16 residues. The junction had 5 bases not matched to a gene; V was cut back by 1 base and J by 2 bases. CDR3 sequence reads: CSVEGPSGGNTDTQYF. The CDR3 DNA sequence: TGCAGCGTTGAAGGACCTAGCGGGGGGAACACAGATACGCAGTATTTT.

In this sample, this clonotype turned up many times. No conserved phenylalanine or tryptophan ends this CDR3, so it is likely a read error. It is unclear where the CDR3 begins or ends on the DNA, so no DNA is shown, and the CDR3 is as TCRdb lists it. The chain has TRBV20-1 and TRBJ2-3; the tabulated D call, TRBD1, remains unverified against the DNA. With termini counted, the CDR3 has 13 amino acids. Looked up from germline, CDR1 is DFQATT and CDR2 is SNEGSKA (reference sequence). The CDR3 reads CSARARQRSTAEL.

The sample holds many counts of this clonotype. The chain combines TRBV4-1 with TRBJ2-7; D call uncertain. V was pared by 3 bases and J by 4 bases, with 16 bases between. The CDR3 loop spans 15 amino acids. Germline V gene data show CDR1 as MGHRA and CDR2 as YSYEKL. The CDR3 loop is CASSHPGQLTYEQYF. CDR3 DNA: TGCGCCAGCAGCCACCCGGGCCAACTAACATACGAGCAGTACTTC.

The chain recombines TRBV11-3 with TRBJ2-3; D is possibly TRBD1 or TRBD2 (5 bases each). The CDR3 runs 17 residues. V lost 5 bases and J lost 1, with 19 bases in between. CDR1 is SGHNT and CDR2 is YENEEA in the germline V gene. CDR3 residues: CASSGGIWGPRTDTQYF. The DNA of the CDR3 is TGTGCCAGCAGCGGAGGCATCTGGGGACCACGCACAGATACGCAGTATTTT.

This clonotype was detected many times. The chain combines TRBV5-6 with TRBJ1-2; D not resolved. V lost 0 bases and J lost 7, with 10 bases in between. Germline CDR1 SGHDT, CDR2 YYEEEE. The CDR3 is made up of 13 amino acids. CDR3 region: CASSLDYGGGYTF. The CDR3 DNA reads TGTGCCAGCAGCTTGGATTATGGCGGTGGCTACACCTTC.

The table lists this clonotype with many counts. The chain is built from TRBV7-8 and TRBJ1-4; maybe TRBD1 (5 bases). The CDR3 spans 19 residues. Germline CDR1 is SGHVS and CDR2 is FQNEAQ. Trimming cost V 5 bases and J 8 bases, with 30 bases left between them. DNA for the CDR3: TGTGCCAGCAGCCCTCTCCGGATCCTACTGGGAGGGGTGTGGGAAAAACTGTTTTTT. Amino acid sequence: CASSPLRILLGGVWEKLFF.

This chain's CDR3 is CSASRTSGDARQYF. The CDR3 DNA follows: TGCAGTGCTAGCCGGACTAGCGGGGATGCCAGGCAGTACTTC. The rearrangement joins TRBV20-1 to TRBJ2-7, with TRBD2 identical over 12 bases. V trimming: 3 bases; J trimming: 9 bases; junction bases outside the gene matches: 9. The CDR3 covers 14 residues. Germline V lookup: CDR1 DFQATT, CDR2 SNEGSKA (reference sequence).

The rearrangement joins TRBV5-6 to TRBJ2-1; D is perhaps TRBD1 (5 bases). The CDR3 has 15 amino acids. V was shortened by 3 bases and J by 7 bases, with 17 bases between the two germline ends. The V gene's germline CDR1 is SGHDT and CDR2 YYEEEE. CDR3 residues: CASSWIGYRLNEQFF. The CDR3 DNA reads TGTGCCAGCAGCTGGATTGGATACAGGTTAAATGAGCAGTTCTTC.

The table lists this clonotype with many counts. V usage is TRBV10-2 and J usage is TRBJ2-3; 8 bases fit TRBD2. Germline-derived CDR1 and CDR2 are WSHSY and SAAADI. The CDR3 is 16 residues long. Unmatched junction bases numbered 7, after V lost 3 bases and J lost 2 bases. The DNA of the CDR3 is TGCGCCAGCAGTGATTGGCGGGAGGTCATCACAGATACGCAGTATTTT. This translates into CASSDWREVITDTQYF.

The chain is built from TRBV19 and TRBJ2-7, with D possibly matching TRBD1 (7 bases). V dropped 5 bases and J dropped 1 base, with 15 bases sitting between them. The CDR3 consists of 15 residues. Germline V lookup: CDR1 LNHDA, CDR2 SQIVND (reference sequence). In DNA form, the CDR3 reads TGTGCCAGTAGTCCTAGGACAGGAGGGTCCTACGAGCAGTACTTC. This encodes CASSPRTGGSYEQYF.

This clonotype occurred many times. The rearrangement links TRBV5-1 to TRBJ2-5, with D perhaps matching TRBD1 (6 bases). The V end lost 4 bases, the J end lost 4 bases, and 14 bases lay between the germline ends. From germline, CDR1 is SGHRS and CDR2 YFSETQ. This CDR3 comprises 14 residues. The CDR3 sequence: CASSGGHLGETQYF. CDR3 in DNA: TGCGCCAGCAGCGGGGGACATCTAGGAGAGACCCAGTACTTC.